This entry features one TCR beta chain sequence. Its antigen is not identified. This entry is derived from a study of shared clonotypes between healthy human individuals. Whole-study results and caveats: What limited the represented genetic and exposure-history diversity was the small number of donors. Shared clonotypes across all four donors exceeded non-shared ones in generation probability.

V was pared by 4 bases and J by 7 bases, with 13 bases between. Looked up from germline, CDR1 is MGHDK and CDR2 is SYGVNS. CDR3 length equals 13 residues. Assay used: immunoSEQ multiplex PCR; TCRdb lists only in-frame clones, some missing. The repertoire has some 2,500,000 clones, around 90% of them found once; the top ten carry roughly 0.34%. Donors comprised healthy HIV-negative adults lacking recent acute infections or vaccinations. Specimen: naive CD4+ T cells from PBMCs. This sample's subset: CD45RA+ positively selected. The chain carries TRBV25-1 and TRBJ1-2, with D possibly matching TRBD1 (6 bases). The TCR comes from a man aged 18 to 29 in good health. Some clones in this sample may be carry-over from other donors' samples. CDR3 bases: TGTGCCAGCAGTGTGGCAGGGGCCCCTGGCTACACCTTC. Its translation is CASSVAGAPGYTF.